Each of the 3 T cell receptor beta chains below was sequenced from the same sample in a study of blood T cell repertoires in COVID-19. Generated by immunoSEQ multiplex PCR, the TCRdb table keeps only in-frame clones and is missing some. Among fewer than 350,000 clones listed, roughly 87% were seen once. Source material: PBMCs or T cells enriched from blood (not recorded which). Source of these receptors: a woman aged 25 to 39 who had recovered from COVID-19.

J is TRBJ1-4 and V is TRBV9; no definite D call. Trimming took off 4 bases at V and 6 bases at J, with 19 bases between the two ends. Germline V CDR1 and CDR2: SGDLS, YYNGEE. The CDR3 covers 16 residues. This CDR3 is CASSPKVWSGDEKLFF. The DNA for the CDR3 is TGTGCCAGCAGCCCGAAGGTTTGGTCAGGTGATGAAAAACTGTTTTTT. The variable domain in full, with the rest retrieved from reference TRBV9 and TRBJ1-4, is DSGVTQTPKHLITATGQRVTLRCSPRSGDLSVYWYQQSLDQGLQFLIQYYNGEERAKGNILERFSAQQFPDLHSELNLSSLELGDSALYFCASSPKVWSGDEKLFFGSGTQLSVL.

V usage is TRBV15 and J usage is TRBJ1-1; maybe TRBD1 (6 bases). The germline V and J ends were trimmed by 4 bases and 7 bases, with 13 bases remaining between them. The germline CDR1 and CDR2 sequences are LNHNV and YYDKDF (reference sequence). The CDR3 has 13 amino acids. The CDR3 coding sequence is TGTGCCACCAGCACTAAAGGGGGGGGTGAAGCTTTCTTT. Translated, it gives CATSTKGGGEAFF.

This clone was seen a single time. This chain joins TRBV30 and TRBJ1-2; TRBD1 is a possible D gene (5 bases). Germline V gene sequence: CDR1 GTSNPN, CDR2 SVGIG (reference sequence). The germline V and J ends were trimmed by 5 bases and 4 bases, with 11 bases remaining between them. The CDR3 covers 12 residues. In nucleotides, the CDR3 is TGTGCCTGGTGGGGGGAATTCTATGGCTACACCTTC. Protein product: CAWWGEFYGYTF.